These T cell receptor beta chains were read from a single sample in a study of blood T cells in healthy people across ages. Using its own MiXCR run on the 5' RACE reads, TCRdb lists one record per CDR3 protein. The table records approximately 600,000 distinct CDR3 sequences, roughly three fifths of them present only once. The sample comprised blood. These receptor sequences come from a man between 60 and 75 years old in good health. The CDR3 runs from the conserved cysteine through the conserved F or W. A D gene is named only where the DNA matches it firmly. A row's size may be missing; if present it is once, few, many or a size class.

d_gene | j_gene | abundance | v_gene | CDR3aa | CDR3nt
NA | TRBJ1-2 | NA | TRBV12-3/TRBV12-4 | CASSWIGGIGYTF | TGTGCCAGCAGTTGGATAGGGGGAATTGGCTACACCTTC
NA | TRBJ2-1 | once | TRBV7-2 | CASSLLSQGRDEQFF | TGTGCCAGCAGCTTATTATCTCAGGGGAGGGATGAGCAGTTCTTC
TRBD1 | TRBJ2-5 | once | TRBV5-1 | CASSLGQNSRETQYF | TGCGCCAGCAGCCTGGGACAGAACTCCCGAGAGACCCAGTACTTC
NA | TRBJ2-7 | NA | TRBV6-2/TRBV6-3 | CASSYRTSHWGYEQYF | TGTGCCAGCAGTTACCGTACTAGTCACTGGGGATACGAGCAGTACTTC
TRBD2 | TRBJ2-5 | few | TRBV20-1 | CSAEQTSVGGTQYF | TGCAGTGCTGAGCAGACTAGCGTTGGAGGGACCCAGTACTTC
TRBD2 | TRBJ2-5 | NA | TRBV28 | CASSPSLAGGPETQYF | TGTGCCAGCAGTCCCTCCCTAGCGGGGGGGCCAGAGACCCAGTACTTC
NA | TRBJ1-1 | many | TRBV6-2/TRBV6-3 | CASRPTGPEAFF | TGTGCCAGCAGACCCACAGGACCTGAAGCTTTCTTT
NA | TRBJ1-5 | NA | TRBV5-1 | CASSPSGAQPQHF | TGCGCCAGCAGCCCATCCGGCGCCCAGCCCCAGCATTTT
NA | TRBJ2-1 | few | TRBV29-1 | CSVDRSSYNEQFF | TGCAGCGTTGATCGGAGCTCCTACAATGAGCAGTTCTTC
NA | TRBJ2-3 | few | TRBV7-2 | CASSSVTDTQYF | TGTGCCAGCAGCTCGGTCACAGATACGCAGTATTTT
TRBD2 | TRBJ2-7 | few | TRBV10-2 | CASSSGAGPYEQYF | TGCGCCAGCAGTAGCGGGGCAGGGCCCTACGAGCAGTACTTC
NA | TRBJ2-1 | once | TRBV20-1 | CSASHPARPNEQFF | TGCAGTGCTAGTCATCCCGCCAGGCCCAATGAGCAGTTCTTC
TRBD1 | TRBJ2-3 | NA | TRBV6-5 | CASSPTTGGRTDTQYF | TGTGCCAGCAGCCCAACCACAGGGGGAAGGACAGATACGCAGTATTTT
NA | TRBJ2-1 | NA | TRBV12-3/TRBV12-4 | CASRVSDWHNEQFF | TGTGCCAGCAGGGTATCGGACTGGCACAATGAGCAGTTCTTC
TRBD2 | TRBJ2-1 | NA | TRBV5-1 | CASSPPTTSYSYNEQFF | TGCGCCAGCAGCCCCCCGACGACTAGCTACTCCTACAATGAGCAGTTCTTC
NA | TRBJ1-2 | NA | TRBV12-3/TRBV12-4 | CASSPIGTYYGYTF | TGTGCCAGCAGCCCTATAGGGACCTACTATGGCTACACCTTC
NA | TRBJ1-4 | few | TRBV4-1 | CASSQVRRGPTNEKLFF | TGCGCCAGCAGCCAAGTACGTCGGGGTCCAACTAATGAAAAACTGTTTTTT
NA | TRBJ1-2 | NA | TRBV7-2 | CASSYPWDGYTF | TGTGCCAGCAGCTACCCCTGGGATGGCTACACCTTC
NA | TRBJ2-7 | NA | TRBV4-1 | CASSKYPGEQYF | TGCGCCAGCAGCAAGTACCCAGGCGAGCAGTACTTC
NA | TRBJ1-6 | NA | TRBV20-1 | CSARDRTQYNSPLHF | TGCAGTGCTAGAGACCGGACACAGTATAATTCACCCCTCCACTTT
NA | TRBJ2-7 | NA | TRBV11-2 | CASSQGYSRKGYYEQYF | TGTGCCAGCAGTCAGGGGTATAGTAGGAAGGGGTACTACGAGCAGTACTTC
NA | TRBJ2-5 | NA | TRBV7-8 | CASSSGTVRQTQYF | TGTGCCAGCAGCTCGGGGACCGTAAGGCAGACCCAGTACTTC
NA | TRBJ2-1 | NA | TRBV3-1 | CASSHPLGLNEQFF | TGTGCCAGCAGCCACCCCCTGGGGTTGAATGAGCAGTTCTTC
NA | TRBJ2-6 | NA | TRBV20-1 | CSAGEDAPSSGANVLTF | TGCAGTGCTGGGGAAGACGCACCCAGTTCTGGGGCCAACGTCCTGACTTTC
TRBD2 | TRBJ2-3 | NA | TRBV20-1 | CSPRTSGVTDTQYF | TGCAGTCCCAGGACTAGCGGGGTCACAGATACGCAGTATTTT
NA | TRBJ2-5 | NA | TRBV6-2/TRBV6-3 | CASSHPGGIQTQYF | TGTGCCAGCAGTCACCCAGGAGGGATACAGACCCAGTACTTC
TRBD2 | TRBJ2-3 | NA | TRBV11-2 | CASSLERGDHTQYF | TGTGCCAGCAGCTTAGAGCGGGGGGATCATACGCAGTATTTT